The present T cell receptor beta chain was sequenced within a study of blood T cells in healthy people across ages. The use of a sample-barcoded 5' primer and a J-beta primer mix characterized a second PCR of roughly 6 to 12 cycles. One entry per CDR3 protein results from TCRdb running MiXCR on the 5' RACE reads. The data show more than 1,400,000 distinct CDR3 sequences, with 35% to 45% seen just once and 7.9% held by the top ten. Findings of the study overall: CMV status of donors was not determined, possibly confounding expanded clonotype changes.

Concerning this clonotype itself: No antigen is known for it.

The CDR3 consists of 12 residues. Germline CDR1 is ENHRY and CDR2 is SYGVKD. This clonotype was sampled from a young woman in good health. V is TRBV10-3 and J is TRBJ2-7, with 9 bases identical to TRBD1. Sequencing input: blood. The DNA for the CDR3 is TGTGGGTGCGCGGACAGGGGCTACGAGCAGTACTTC. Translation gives CGCADRGYEQYF.